The 8 T cell receptor beta chains in this list originate from one sample, sequenced in a study of identical twins. From the 5' RACE reads, TCRdb called clonotypes with MiXCR, one entry per CDR3 protein. The sample holds around 490,000 distinct CDR3 sequences; roughly 15% are singletons and the top ten take about 0.47%. These data are also associated with another study on yellow fever vaccine responses in identical twins.

The sample consisted of CD4+ T cells sorted from blood. The receptors derive from a woman aged 18 to 35 in good health.

This clonotype appeared many times. The rearrangement uses TRBV12-3 or TRBV12-4 and TRBJ2-7; TRBD1 might be the D (5 bases). There are 14 residues in the CDR3. Trimming shortened V by 6 bases and J by 2 bases, and 14 bases separated the two germline ends. CDR3 nucleotide sequence: TGTGCCAGCAGAGGCCAGGGTGGACCCTACGAGCAGTACTTC. Its protein is CASRGQGGPYEQYF.

This clonotype turned up a few times. This chain connects TRBV12-3 or TRBV12-4 to TRBJ2-7; D gene ambiguous. V was pared by 0 bases and J by 0 bases, with 12 bases between. The CDR3 covers 16 residues. The CDR3: CASSLAAVLSSYEQYF. In DNA form, the CDR3 reads TGTGCCAGCAGTTTAGCGGCCGTTTTGAGCTCCTACGAGCAGTACTTC.

CDR3 amino acids: CASSKMGTGDYGYTF. As DNA, the CDR3 is TGCGCCAGCAGCAAGATGGGGACAGGGGACTATGGCTACACCTTC. The gene calls are TRBV5-1 and TRBJ1-2; 10 bases line up with TRBD1. Germline V gives CDR1 SGHRS, CDR2 YFSETQ. The CDR3 is made up of 15 amino acids. V trimming: 4 bases; J trimming: 3 bases; junction bases outside the gene matches: 6.

This sequence joins TRBV5-1 and TRBJ2-2; 7 nucleotides align to TRBD1. Germline values: CDR1 SGHRS, CDR2 YFSETQ. The CDR3 length is 15 residues. V lost 4 bases, J lost 1 base, and 4 bases stayed unmatched. CDR3 amino acids: CASSIGQENTGELFF. As DNA, the CDR3 is TGCGCCAGCAGCATTGGACAGGAGAACACCGGGGAGCTGTTTTTT.

The J gene is TRBJ2-1, the V gene TRBV20-1; no firm D call. The CDR3 has 13 amino acids. The germline V gene has CDR1 DFQATT and CDR2 SNEGSKA (reference sequence). V dropped 3 bases and J dropped 5 bases, with 11 bases sitting between them. CDR3 sequence (DNA): TGCAGTGCTAGGGACGAGTGGGACAATGAGCAGTTCTTC. Protein sequence: CSARDEWDNEQFF.

This clonotype was seen more than once but under ten times. The chain couples TRBV12-3 or TRBV12-4 to TRBJ1-3; D uncertain. The CDR3 consists of 15 residues. V lost 6 bases, J lost 4 bases, and 16 bases lay in between. The CDR3 nucleotides are TGTGCCAGCAGGGTCCTCGTGGGCGGAGGAAACACCATATATTTT. Protein: CASRVLVGGGNTIYF.

The gene calls are TRBV27 and TRBJ2-7; D is possibly TRBD2 (6 bases). Between the trimmed V and J ends, which lost 5 bases and 0 bases, there was a span of 17 bases. The germline V gene has CDR1 MNHEY and CDR2 SMNVEV (reference sequence). The CDR3 is made up of 16 amino acids. The CDR3 region has the DNA TGTGCCAGCAGTCCGCCCGGGACTCTCAGCTCCTACGAGCAGTACTTC. Protein product: CASSPPGTLSSYEQYF.

The table lists this clonotype with a few counts. The V and J genes are TRBV28 and TRBJ2-1; D is unclear. V dropped 1 base and J dropped 6 bases, with 10 bases sitting between them. This CDR3 spans 14 amino acids. Germline CDR1 MDHEN, CDR2 SYDVKM. The CDR3 DNA reads TGTGCCAGCAGTTTATCGCAGATCAGCAATGAGCAGTTCTTC. It specifies CASSLSQISNEQFF.